Shown below are 23 T cell receptor beta chains from a single sample sequenced in a study of cytomegalovirus exposure and HLA in healthy donors. Primers included in the PCR were 60 Vbeta and 13 Jbeta primers. The data were produced by immunoSEQ multiplex PCR, yet TCRdb's version contains in-frame clones alone and is incomplete. The sample has 95,000 to 150,000 clones; around 80% are singletons. Sample: PBMCs. The receptors were gathered from a man aged 45 to 65 in good health and CMV-seronegative.

This rearrangement joins TRBV7-9 to TRBJ2-1, with 10 bases identical to TRBD2. CDR3 length: 16 amino acids. Trimming removed 3 bases from V and 3 bases from J; junction bases left unmatched: 5. Germline CDR1 reads SEHNR; CDR2 reads FQNEAQ (reference sequence). CDR3: CASSFKAGGSYNEQFF. The DNA for the CDR3 is TGTGCCAGCAGCTTTAAAGCGGGAGGGAGCTACAATGAGCAGTTCTTC.

The J gene is TRBJ1-3, the V gene TRBV28; D might be TRBD1 (5 bases). Germline values: CDR1 MDHEN, CDR2 SYDVKM. The CDR3 totals 15 residues. Trimming cost V 5 bases and J 6 bases, with 17 bases left between them. Here the CDR3 DNA reads TGTGCCAGCAGTCCCCGGTTAGGCAGGGTAAACACCATATATTTT. Protein sequence: CASSPRLGRVNTIYF.

The gene calls are TRBV7-9 and TRBJ1-1, with unresolved D. CDR1 is SEHNR and CDR2 is FQNEAQ in the germline V gene (reference sequence). CDR3 length equals 18 residues. Trimming pared 5 bases from V and 0 bases from J, leaving 22 bases between. The CDR3 bases are TGTGCCAGCAGCACCCGGGTCCCAAGTACACTCTTGAACACTGAAGCTTTCTTT. The encoded protein is CASSTRVPSTLLNTEAFF.

The J gene is TRBJ2-1, the V gene TRBV29-1; 8 positions match TRBD2. CDR1 and CDR2 from the germline V gene are SQVTM and ANQGSEA. The V gene end was trimmed by 3 bases and the J gene end by 6 bases; junction bases not matched to a gene: 7. The CDR3 covers 14 residues. CDR3 sequence: CSVDESGSANEQFF. CDR3 coding DNA: TGCAGCGTTGACGAAAGCGGGAGTGCCAATGAGCAGTTCTTC.

This chain connects TRBV29-1 to TRBJ2-7; no clear D gene. V was clipped by 3 bases and J by 3 bases, with 6 bases between them. The CDR3 spans 11 residues. The germline CDR1 and CDR2 sequences are SQVTM and ANQGSEA. This CDR3 reads CSVDENYEQYF. The CDR3 DNA reads TGCAGCGTTGATGAGAACTACGAGCAGTACTTC.

This sequence joins TRBV28 and TRBJ1-4, with TRBD1 identical over 8 bases. The length of the CDR3 is 17 residues. Germline V gene data show CDR1 as MDHEN and CDR2 as SYDVKM. The V segment lost 5 bases and the J segment 3 bases; nucleotides outside the gene matches: 11. The CDR3 reads CASSRSGGRFSNEKLFF. CDR3 in DNA: TGTGCCAGCAGTCGATCAGGGGGCCGCTTTTCTAATGAAAAACTGTTTTTT.

The chain uses TRBV5-4 and TRBJ1-2; D remains unclear. The CDR3 extends over 12 amino acids. The germline V gene encodes CDR1 SGHNT and CDR2 YYREEE (reference sequence). V lost 1 base and J 8 bases, leaving 9 bases between the germline ends. The CDR3 nucleotides read TGTGCCAGCAGCTTGTCGGGGAGCGGCTACACCTTC. Translating it yields CASSLSGSGYTF.

The rearrangement links TRBV28 to TRBJ1-4; D is perhaps TRBD1 (6 bases). CDR3 length: 15 amino acids. Trimming cost V 6 bases and J 5 bases, with 16 bases left between them. Germline V lookup: CDR1 MDHEN, CDR2 SYDVKM. CDR3 loop: CASSPRGGPNEKLFF. Here the CDR3 DNA reads TGTGCCAGCAGCCCAAGGGGGGGGCCGAATGAAAAACTGTTTTTT.

The chain couples TRBV6-5 to TRBJ1-2, with TRBD1 identical over 11 bases. V trimming: 0 bases; J trimming: 5 bases; junction bases outside the gene matches: 5. The CDR3 runs 16 residues. Germline V gene lookup returns CDR1 MNHEY and CDR2 SVGAGI. As DNA, the CDR3 is TGTGCCAGCAGTTACTCCCGGACAGGGGGCATGTATGGCTACACCTTC. Amino acid sequence: CASSYSRTGGMYGYTF.

This clone was detected once. The chain carries TRBV5-5 and TRBJ2-5; D gene uncertain. Trimming removed 3 bases at V and 5 bases at J, with 11 bases between. The CDR3 is made up of 13 amino acids. Germline CDR1 and CDR2: SGHKS and YYEKEE (reference sequence). In DNA, the CDR3 is TGTGCCAGCAGCTCCCCTTCCTTGGAGACCCAGTACTTC. Its protein is CASSSPSLETQYF.

The chain recombines TRBV27 with TRBJ1-6; TRBD1 matches 8 bases. The V and J ends lost 5 bases and 7 bases, in that order; junction bases with no gene match: 7. Germline V lookup: CDR1 MNHEY, CDR2 SMNVEV (reference sequence). CDR3 size: 15 residues. The CDR3 sequence: CASSIRGQMNSPLHF. The CDR3, as DNA: TGTGCCAGCAGTATCAGGGGGCAGATGAATTCACCCCTCCACTTT.

This chain joins TRBV11-1 and TRBJ2-1; TRBD2 agrees at 14 bases. The CDR3 loop spans 15 amino acids. The junction had 0 bases not matched to a gene; V was cut back by 3 bases and J by 5 bases. Germline-derived CDR1 and CDR2 are SGHAT and FQDESV (reference sequence). CDR3 nucleotide sequence: TGTGCCAGCAGCTTGGGACTAGCGGGAGACAATGAGCAGTTCTTC. Protein: CASSLGLAGDNEQFF. Drawing the rest from reference TRBV11-1 and TRBJ2-1, the complete variable domain is EAEVAQSPRYKITEKSQAVAFWCDPISGHATLYWYRQILGQGPELLVQFQDESVVDDSQLPKDRFSAERLKGVDSTLKIQPAELGDSAMYLCASSLGLAGDNEQFFGPGTRLTVL.

This chain connects TRBV21-1 to TRBJ2-1; TRBD2, the table's D call, lacks a check against the DNA. TRBV21-1 counts as a pseudogene. The CDR3 covers 12 residues. CDR3 region: CASGSEYNEQFF. The CDR3, as DNA: TGTGCCAGCGGGAGTGAGTACAATGAGCAGTTCTTC.

A single count supports this clone. This chain links TRBV7-2 with TRBJ2-3; 10 bases match TRBD2. The CDR3 covers 16 residues. Per the germline V gene, CDR1 is SGHTA and CDR2 is FQGNSA. With V trimmed by 1 base and J by 9 bases, 10 bases remained unmatched. The CDR3 here is CASSLEASGGPKTQYF. For the CDR3, the DNA is TGTGCCAGCAGCTTAGAGGCTAGCGGGGGCCCCAAGACGCAGTATTTT.

This clone occurred once. This CDR3 is CASSVTLNAGELFF. The CDR3 nucleotides are TGTGCCAGCAGCGTGACTTTAAACGCCGGGGAGCTGTTTTTT. V usage is TRBV9 and J usage is TRBJ2-2; D gene unclear. V was clipped by 2 bases and J by 6 bases, with 11 bases between them. From germline, CDR1 is SGDLS and CDR2 YYNGEE. The CDR3 covers 14 residues.

The V and J genes are TRBV7-2 and TRBJ2-2, with 12 bases matching TRBD2. The CDR3 spans 15 residues. The junction had 2 bases not matched to a gene; V was cut back by 3 bases and J by 6 bases. The germline V gene encodes CDR1 SGHTA and CDR2 FQGNSA. The CDR3 bases are TGTGCCAGCAGCTTTCTAGCGGGGGGGTCCGGGGAGCTGTTTTTT. This translates into CASSFLAGGSGELFF.

The chain links TRBV28 to TRBJ1-5; a possible D gene is TRBD1 (5 bases). Trimming left V 6 bases short and J 11 bases short, with 23 bases between. The CDR3 totals 15 residues. Germline assignment: CDR1 MDHEN and CDR2 SYDVKM. CDR3 coding DNA: TGTGCCAGCAGGACCGTCCAGTCGCGGGGGAAGTCCCAGCATTTT. Translation: CASRTVQSRGKSQHF. The full variable domain, with the rest looked up from reference TRBV28 and TRBJ1-5, is DVKVTQSSRYLVKRTGEKVFLECVQDMDHENMFWYRQDPGLGLRLIYFSYDVKMKEKGDIPEGYSVSREKKERFSLILESASTNQTSMYLCASRTVQSRGKSQHFGDGTRLSIL.

The chain links TRBV12-5 to TRBJ2-1; 9 bases fit TRBD2. The germline CDR1 and CDR2 sequences are LGHNT and FRNRAP. J gave up 0 bases and V 5 bases, and 5 bases lay outside the gene matches. The CDR3 sequence is 16 residues long. CDR3 loop: CASGKIAGASYNEQFF. The DNA for the CDR3 is TGTGCTAGTGGTAAGATAGCGGGAGCCTCCTACAATGAGCAGTTCTTC.

This chain joins TRBV20-1 and TRBJ1-1; 8 bases match TRBD1. Per germline, CDR1 DFQATT and CDR2 SNEGSKA (reference sequence). The CDR3 has 11 residues. Unmatched junction bases numbered 2, after V lost 6 bases and J lost 5 bases. CDR3 nucleotides: TGCAGTGCCAGGACAGGGACTGAAGCTTTCTTT. The encoded protein is CSARTGTEAFF.

The chain employs TRBV9 and TRBJ2-3, with TRBD2 matching over 9 bases. This CDR3 contains 16 residues. The germline gives CDR1 SGDLS, CDR2 YYNGEE. J gave up 2 bases and V 0 bases, and 4 bases lay outside the gene matches. Here the CDR3 reads CASSVEAGGNTDTQYF. The CDR3 DNA is TGTGCCAGCAGCGTAGAAGCGGGGGGAAACACAGATACGCAGTATTTT.

The rearrangement uses TRBV6-5 and TRBJ1-1, with 7 bases identical to TRBD1. Per the germline V gene, CDR1 is MNHEY and CDR2 is SVGAGI. The V and J ends lost 0 bases and 8 bases, in that order; junction bases with no gene match: 9. The CDR3 is made up of 15 amino acids. The CDR3 reads CASSYSRERTGEAFF. CDR3 DNA sequence: TGTGCCAGCAGTTACTCTAGAGAGCGGACAGGCGAAGCTTTCTTT.

The chain carries TRBV19 and TRBJ1-5, with D tentatively TRBD1 (5 bases). The CDR3 spans 14 residues. The V end was cut by 2 bases, the J end by 3 bases, with 8 bases between. In germline, CDR1 is LNHDA, CDR2 SQIVND (reference sequence). As DNA, the CDR3 is TGTGCCAGTAGTATAAGGACACCCAATCAGCCCCAGCATTTT. This translates into CASSIRTPNQPQHF.

The chain carries TRBV28 and TRBJ1-1; TRBD1 matches at 9 bases. Losses at the gene ends were 3 bases for V and 4 bases for J; bases not matched to a gene: 15. The germline gives CDR1 MDHEN, CDR2 SYDVKM. CDR3 length: 18 amino acids. The CDR3 nucleotides are TGTGCCAGCAGTTTGGTGTGGGGACAGGGTCGAGGTGGCACTGAAGCTTTCTTT. Translation gives CASSLVWGQGRGGTEAFF. Combining the CDR3 with reference TRBV28 and TRBJ1-1 gives the whole variable domain DVKVTQSSRYLVKRTGEKVFLECVQDMDHENMFWYRQDPGLGLRLIYFSYDVKMKEKGDIPEGYSVSREKKERFSLILESASTNQTSMYLCASSLVWGQGRGGTEAFFGQGTRLTVV.